A single sample is the source of the 9 T cell receptor beta chains below, sequenced in a study of blood T cell repertoires in COVID-19 (dated by TCRdb to 2019 to 2021). Libraries were prepared through the immunoSEQ multiplex PCR assay. TCRdb re-hosts the immuneACCESS table, in-frame sequences only. Its copies lack some clones; in the studies checked, an unresolved V gene accounts for under half of them, and the cause for the rest is not known. This sample has 250,000 to 400,000 clones in its table, and roughly nine tenths of those were observed once. 2.9% of the sample is in the top ten clones. Sequencing was performed on peripheral blood. The source is a young woman with COVID-19, enrolled during active disease.

The genes are TRBV28 and TRBJ2-3; TRBD1 agrees at 10 bases. The germline V gene encodes CDR1 MDHEN and CDR2 SYDVKM. With 5 bases clipped from V and 2 bases from J, the junction kept 7 bases outside the gene matches. The CDR3 sequence is 16 residues long. The CDR3 spells CASSNPGQGLTDTQYF. In DNA form, the CDR3 reads TGTGCCAGCAGTAACCCGGGACAGGGGCTCACAGATACGCAGTATTTT.

The genes are TRBV11-2 and TRBJ2-1; 9 bases agree with TRBD2. The CDR3 totals 15 residues. Per the germline V gene, CDR1 is SGHAT and CDR2 is FQNNGV. The J segment lost 8 bases and the V segment lost 1 base, leaving 6 bases of the junction unmatched. The CDR3 reads CASSLVPSGKDEQFF. The CDR3 DNA follows: TGTGCCAGCAGCTTAGTTCCTAGCGGGAAGGATGAGCAGTTCTTC.

The rearrangement links TRBV5-1 to TRBJ1-5; 9 bases match TRBD1. CDR3 length equals 18 residues. Germline-derived CDR1 and CDR2 are SGHRS and YFSETQ. Losses at the gene ends were 4 bases for V and 0 bases for J; bases not matched to a gene: 11. CDR3 sequence: CASSHRDRDGNSNQPQHF. The CDR3, as DNA: TGCGCCAGCAGCCATAGGGACAGGGACGGTAATAGCAATCAGCCCCAGCATTTT. The whole variable domain, filled in from reference TRBV5-1 and TRBJ1-5, reads KAGVTQTPRYLIKTRGQQVTLSCSPISGHRSVSWYQQTPGQGLQFLFEYFSETQRNKGNFPGRFSGRQFSNSRSEMNVSTLELGDSALYLCASSHRDRDGNSNQPQHFGDGTRLSIL.

This chain uses TRBV24-1 with TRBJ2-6; 10 nucleotides align to TRBD1. This CDR3 is built from 19 residues. The germline V gene has CDR1 KGHDR and CDR2 SFDVKD. The junction had 8 bases not matched to a gene; V was cut back by 3 bases and J by 1 base. CDR3: CATSDPRQGARSGANVLTF. CDR3 nucleotides: TGTGCCACCAGTGATCCAAGACAGGGGGCCAGGTCTGGGGCCAACGTCCTGACTTTC.

The chain employs TRBV28 and TRBJ1-1; 11 bases fit TRBD1. The length of the CDR3 is 14 residues. CDR1 MDHEN and CDR2 SYDVKM come from the germline V gene. J gave up 4 bases and V 4 bases, and 2 bases lay outside the gene matches. The CDR3 nucleotides are TGTGCCAGCAGTTCTGGACAGGGGGCCACTGAAGCTTTCTTT. Translating gives CASSSGQGATEAFF.

This clone showed up just once. CDR3 amino acids: CATSRDLPGSNQPQHF. CDR3 nucleotide sequence: TGTGCCACCAGCAGAGATCTTCCGGGTAGCAATCAGCCCCAGCATTTT. The chain links TRBV15 to TRBJ1-5; D gene ambiguous. The germline V and J ends were trimmed by 0 bases and 0 bases, with 9 bases remaining between them. Germline loops: CDR1 LNHNV, CDR2 YYDKDF (reference sequence). The CDR3 extends over 16 amino acids.

The chain uses TRBV7-9 and TRBJ2-7; weak D call: TRBD2 (6 bases). V shed 3 bases and J shed 0 bases, with 6 bases lying between them. Germline V lookup: CDR1 SEHNR, CDR2 FQNEAQ (reference sequence). The CDR3 is 13 amino acids. DNA for the CDR3: TGTGCCAGCAGCTTCGGGGGCTCCTACGAGCAGTACTTC. Encoded protein: CASSFGGSYEQYF. Based on the CDR3 plus reference TRBV7-9 and TRBJ2-7, the full variable domain is DTGVSQNPRHKITKRGQNVTFRCDPISEHNRLYWYRQTLGQGPEFLTYFQNEAQLEKSRLLSDRFSAERPKGSFSTLEIQRTEQGDSAMYLCASSFGGSYEQYFGPGTRLTVT.

The genes are TRBV9 and TRBJ1-4; a weak D match, TRBD1 (5 bases). CDR3 length equals 14 residues. V lost 4 bases to trimming and J lost 7 bases, with 14 bases between them. The germline V gene has CDR1 SGDLS and CDR2 YYNGEE. The CDR3 reads CASSRGTGVEKLFF. CDR3 nucleotides: TGTGCCAGCAGCAGGGGTACTGGGGTTGAAAAACTGTTTTTT. The full variable domain, in which reference TRBV9 and TRBJ1-4 provide the parts outside the CDR3, is DSGVTQTPKHLITATGQRVTLRCSPRSGDLSVYWYQQSLDQGLQFLIQYYNGEERAKGNILERFSAQQFPDLHSELNLSSLELGDSALYFCASSRGTGVEKLFFGSGTQLSVL.

The V gene is TRBV10-2, the J gene TRBJ1-2, with TRBD1 matching 7 bases. CDR3 length equals 13 residues. V dropped 9 bases and J dropped 2; count of bases not matched to a gene: 6. Germline V gene lookup returns CDR1 WSHSY and CDR2 SAAADI. The CDR3 DNA follows: TGCGCCAGTGGGGGACAGTCGAACTATGGCTACACCTTC. Amino acids: CASGGQSNYGYTF.